The rows below give T cell receptor beta chains drawn from one sample of a study of response to subunit inactivated influenza vaccine. One entry per CDR3 protein, called by TCRdb with MiXCR from the RT-PCR reads. The sample yields around 490,000 distinct CDR3 sequences, 7.5% to 8.5% seen once. The sequences come from PBMCs from blood, collected less than 25 months after vaccination. The receptors shown here come from a man aged 50-75 years who received an inactivated influenza vaccine. Both conserved end residues are part of each CDR3. Each record gives: V gene, J gene, clone size, D gene, CDR3 DNA, CDR3 protein. A D gene is named only where the DNA matches it firmly. Clone size, where shown, is once, few, many, or a class for clones that have expanded.

V gene: TRBV20-1; J gene: TRBJ2-6; clone size: NA; D gene: NA; CDR3 DNA: TGCAGTGCTATCTCCGGGACAACTGGGGCCAACGTCCTGACTTTC; CDR3 protein: CSAISGTTGANVLTF
V gene: TRBV30; J gene: TRBJ1-1; clone size: few; D gene: NA; CDR3 DNA: TGTGCCTGGAGTGTAACTTCAGATCAGAGGAACACTGAAGCTTTCTTT; CDR3 protein: CAWSVTSDQRNTEAFF
V gene: TRBV12-3/TRBV12-4; J gene: TRBJ2-1; clone size: few; D gene: NA; CDR3 DNA: TGTGCCAGCAGTTTTATCGGAACGGGCCGCAATGAGCAGTTCTTC; CDR3 protein: CASSFIGTGRNEQFF
V gene: TRBV20-1; J gene: TRBJ1-5; clone size: few; D gene: TRBD1; CDR3 DNA: TGCAGTGCTGACGACAACAGGGGAAATCAGCCCCAGCATTTT; CDR3 protein: CSADDNRGNQPQHF
V gene: TRBV5-1; J gene: TRBJ1-1; clone size: few; D gene: TRBD1; CDR3 DNA: TGCGCCAGCAGCTTGGAGCCGGGACAGGGGTTCACTGAAGCTTTCTTT; CDR3 protein: CASSLEPGQGFTEAFF
V gene: TRBV29-1; J gene: TRBJ2-7; clone size: few; D gene: TRBD2; CDR3 DNA: TGCAGCGTTGAAGACTCTACCAGCGGGAGCGGCGGCTACGAGCAGTACTTC; CDR3 protein: CSVEDSTSGSGGYEQYF
V gene: TRBV20-1; J gene: TRBJ2-1; clone size: NA; D gene: TRBD2; CDR3 DNA: TGCAGTGCGCCTCCCGGGGGGGGTGGGTACAATGAGCAGTTCTTC; CDR3 protein: CSAPPGGGGYNEQFF
V gene: TRBV5-5; J gene: TRBJ2-2; clone size: many; D gene: NA; CDR3 DNA: TGTGCCAGCAGCTTGGAACCGGCCGGGGAGCTGTTTTTT; CDR3 protein: CASSLEPAGELFF
V gene: TRBV20-1; J gene: TRBJ2-2; clone size: few; D gene: TRBD2; CDR3 DNA: TGCAGTGCTGTCGCCCCCCCCGGGAGGGCCGGGATCGGGGAGCTGTTTTTT; CDR3 protein: CSAVAPPGRAGIGELFF
V gene: TRBV20-1; J gene: TRBJ2-1; clone size: few; D gene: TRBD2; CDR3 DNA: TGCAGTGCGCAGGGACTAGCGGGAGAACGGGAGCAGTTCTTC; CDR3 protein: CSAQGLAGEREQFF
V gene: TRBV3-1; J gene: TRBJ2-2; clone size: few; D gene: NA; CDR3 DNA: TGTGCCAGCAGCCAAGAGAAGATACTAGGCGGGGAGCTGTTTTTT; CDR3 protein: CASSQEKILGGELFF
V gene: TRBV7-9; J gene: TRBJ2-7; clone size: NA; D gene: NA; CDR3 DNA: TGTGCCAGCAGTGGACCCGCGGACGAGCAGTACTTC; CDR3 protein: CASSGPADEQYF
V gene: TRBV7-2; J gene: TRBJ2-1; clone size: many; D gene: TRBD2; CDR3 DNA: TGTGCCAGCAGGTCAGCGGGAGGATCCTACAATGAGCAGTTCTTC; CDR3 protein: CASRSAGGSYNEQFF
V gene: TRBV28; J gene: TRBJ2-3; clone size: NA; D gene: TRBD2; CDR3 DNA: TGTGCCAGCAGGAAACTAGCGGGGGGCGCTTCGCAGTATTTT; CDR3 protein: CASRKLAGGASQYF
V gene: TRBV20-1; J gene: TRBJ2-4; clone size: NA; D gene: NA; CDR3 DNA: TGCAGTGCTAGAAGCCTAGCGAAGTCAAACATTCAGTACTTC; CDR3 protein: CSARSLAKSNIQYF
V gene: TRBV7-2; J gene: TRBJ2-3; clone size: many; D gene: NA; CDR3 DNA: TGTGCCAGCAGCTTAGCGAGGTCAGATACGCAGTATTTT; CDR3 protein: CASSLARSDTQYF
V gene: TRBV20-1; J gene: TRBJ2-2; clone size: many; D gene: NA; CDR3 DNA: TGCAGTGCTAGGCCCGGGAGTCGACCCGGGGAGCTGTTTTTT; CDR3 protein: CSARPGSRPGELFF
V gene: TRBV21-1; J gene: TRBJ2-3; clone size: few; D gene: NA; CDR3 DNA: TGTGCCAGCAGCAAAGGAGGGGACAGGGGACACCCGAGTATAGATACGCAGTATTTT; CDR3 protein: CASSKGGDRGHPSIDTQYF
V gene: TRBV20-1; J gene: TRBJ2-3; clone size: few; D gene: TRBD1; CDR3 DNA: TGCAGTGCCGCGGACAGGGGCACGCAGTATTTT; CDR3 protein: CSAADRGTQYF
V gene: TRBV27; J gene: TRBJ2-7; clone size: NA; D gene: TRBD2; CDR3 DNA: TGTGCCAGCAGTTTATATTCGGGAGGCTACGAGCAGTACTTC; CDR3 protein: CASSLYSGGYEQYF
V gene: TRBV5-1; J gene: TRBJ2-2; clone size: many; D gene: NA; CDR3 DNA: TGCGCCAGCAGCTTGTCGGACAGAAACACCGGGGAGCTGTTTTTT; CDR3 protein: CASSLSDRNTGELFF
V gene: TRBV27; J gene: TRBJ1-6; clone size: many; D gene: NA; CDR3 DNA: TGTGCCAGCAGTCAACCGCGGTCCCCGAATTCACCCCTCCACTTT; CDR3 protein: CASSQPRSPNSPLHF
V gene: TRBV12-3/TRBV12-4; J gene: TRBJ2-2; clone size: many; D gene: TRBD2; CDR3 DNA: TGTGCCAGCGCAGCGGGGGACACCGGGGAGCTGTTTTTT; CDR3 protein: CASAAGDTGELFF
V gene: TRBV20-1; J gene: TRBJ1-1; clone size: NA; D gene: NA; CDR3 DNA: TGCAGTGCTAGTTCCCAACTAGGGACACGAGAAGCTTTCTTT; CDR3 protein: CSASSQLGTREAFF
V gene: TRBV6-2/TRBV6-3; J gene: TRBJ2-7; clone size: NA; D gene: TRBD1; CDR3 DNA: TGTGCCAGCAGGAAGGCCCGGGACAGGGACTACGAGCAGTACTTC; CDR3 protein: CASRKARDRDYEQYF
V gene: TRBV20-1; J gene: TRBJ2-1; clone size: NA; D gene: TRBD2; CDR3 DNA: TGCAGTGCTATCCCCTTAGGACTAGCGGCCCACAATGAGCAGTTCTTC; CDR3 protein: CSAIPLGLAAHNEQFF
V gene: TRBV6-5; J gene: TRBJ2-2; clone size: many; D gene: TRBD1; CDR3 DNA: TGTGCCAGCAGTTACGGGACAGGGGTAGGGTACACCGGGGAGCTGTTTTTT; CDR3 protein: CASSYGTGVGYTGELFF
V gene: TRBV12-3/TRBV12-4; J gene: TRBJ2-7; clone size: many; D gene: NA; CDR3 DNA: TGTGCCAGCAGCCGGTTGTTCGAGCAGTACTTC; CDR3 protein: CASSRLFEQYF